The 3 T cell receptor beta chains below come from one sample, sequenced in a study of metastatic and nonmetastatic thyroid tumors. No patient received treatment before thyroid surgery. TCRdb re-analyzed the PCR reads using MiXCR. The table includes some 34,000 clones, over 15% detected once. Material for sequencing was blood. These receptors originate from a female donor with papillary thyroid cancer or a benign thyroid nodule (not recorded which). Some clones in this sample may be carry-over from other donors' samples.

The table lists this clone with many counts. The chain recombines TRBV24-1 with TRBJ2-2; TRBD1 agrees at 7 bases. Germline trimming cut 8 bases from V and 2 bases from J; bases unmatched to any gene: 7. The CDR3 loop spans 15 amino acids. CDR1 is KGHDR, CDR2 SFDVKD, per germline. CDR3 bases: TGTGCCACCACCGCCGGGACAGAAAACACCGGGGAGCTGTTTTTT. Translating it yields CATTAGTENTGELFF.

This clone was picked up many times. The genes are TRBV10-2 and TRBJ2-7, with D hard to call. Trimming took off 6 bases at V and 6 bases at J, with 12 bases between the two ends. The CDR3 loop spans 12 amino acids. Germline CDR1 WSHSY, CDR2 SAAADI. CDR3 region: CASRRVEGEQYF. CDR3 DNA sequence: TGCGCCAGCAGACGGGTTGAAGGCGAGCAGTACTTC.

CDR3 loop: CASSLWAGRTGDIQYF. CDR3 coding DNA: TGTGCCAGCAGCTTATGGGCGGGAAGGACGGGGGACATTCAGTACTTC. The J gene is TRBJ2-4, the V gene TRBV7-8; maybe TRBD2 (6 bases). Germline assignment: CDR1 SGHVS and CDR2 FQNEAQ. V lost 2 bases and J lost 8, with 19 bases in between. The CDR3 loop spans 16 amino acids.